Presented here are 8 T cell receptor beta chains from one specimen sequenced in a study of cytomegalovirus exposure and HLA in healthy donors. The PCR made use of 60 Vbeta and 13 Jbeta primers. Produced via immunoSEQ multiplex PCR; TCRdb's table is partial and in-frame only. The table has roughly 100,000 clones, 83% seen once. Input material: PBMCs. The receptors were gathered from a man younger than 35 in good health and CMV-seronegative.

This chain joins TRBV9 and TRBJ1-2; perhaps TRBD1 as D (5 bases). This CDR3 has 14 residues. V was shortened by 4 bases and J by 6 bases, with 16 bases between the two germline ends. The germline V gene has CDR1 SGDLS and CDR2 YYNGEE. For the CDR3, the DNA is TGTGCCAGCAGCTCTGAGTGGAGGGACCATGGCTACACCTTC. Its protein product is CASSSEWRDHGYTF.

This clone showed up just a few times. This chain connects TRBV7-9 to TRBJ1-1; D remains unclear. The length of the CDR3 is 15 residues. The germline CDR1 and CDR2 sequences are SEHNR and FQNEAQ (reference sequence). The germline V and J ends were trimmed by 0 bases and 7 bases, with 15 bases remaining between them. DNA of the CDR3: TGTGCCAGCAGCTTAGCCTCAGGCAGAACAAATGAAGCTTTCTTT. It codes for CASSLASGRTNEAFF.

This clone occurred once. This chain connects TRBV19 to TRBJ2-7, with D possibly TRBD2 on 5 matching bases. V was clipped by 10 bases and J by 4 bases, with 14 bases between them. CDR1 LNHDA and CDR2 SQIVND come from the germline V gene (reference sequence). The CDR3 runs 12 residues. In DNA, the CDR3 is TGTGCCACCCATGGGGAGAGATACGAGCAGTACTTC. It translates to CATHGERYEQYF.

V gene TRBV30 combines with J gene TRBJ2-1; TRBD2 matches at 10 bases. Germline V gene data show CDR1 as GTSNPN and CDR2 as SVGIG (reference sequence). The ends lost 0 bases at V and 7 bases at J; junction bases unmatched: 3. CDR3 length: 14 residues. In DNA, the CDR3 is TGTGCCTGGAGTGTAGCGGGAGGGCTAAATGAGCAGTTCTTC. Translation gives CAWSVAGGLNEQFF.

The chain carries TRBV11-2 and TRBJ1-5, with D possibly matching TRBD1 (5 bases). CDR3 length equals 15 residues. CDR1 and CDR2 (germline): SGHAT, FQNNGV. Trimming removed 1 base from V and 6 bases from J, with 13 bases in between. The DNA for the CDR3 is TGTGCCAGCAGCTTAGGCGAGCAGGGCGGTCAGCCCCAGCATTTT. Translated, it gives CASSLGEQGGQPQHF.

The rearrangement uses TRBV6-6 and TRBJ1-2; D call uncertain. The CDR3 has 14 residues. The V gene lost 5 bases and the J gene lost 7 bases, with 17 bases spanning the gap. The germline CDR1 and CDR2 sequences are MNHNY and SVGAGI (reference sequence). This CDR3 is CASSTAPIVRGYTF. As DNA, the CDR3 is TGTGCCAGCAGTACCGCCCCTATTGTCCGTGGCTACACCTTC.

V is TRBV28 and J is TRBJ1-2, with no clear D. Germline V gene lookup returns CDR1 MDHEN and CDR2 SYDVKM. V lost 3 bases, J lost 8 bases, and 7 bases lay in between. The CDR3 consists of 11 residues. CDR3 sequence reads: CASSLEEGYTF. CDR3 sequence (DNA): TGTGCCAGCAGTTTGGAGGAAGGCTACACCTTC.

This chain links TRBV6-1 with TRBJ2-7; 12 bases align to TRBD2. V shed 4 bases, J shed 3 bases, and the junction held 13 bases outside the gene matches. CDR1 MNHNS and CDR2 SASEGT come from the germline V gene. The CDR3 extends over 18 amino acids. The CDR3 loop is CASSGQAHLAGGLYEQYF. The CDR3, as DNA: TGTGCCAGCAGTGGACAAGCCCATCTAGCGGGAGGGCTCTACGAGCAGTACTTC.